The 15 T cell receptor beta chains listed next were all sequenced from one sample in a study of blood T cell repertoires in COVID-19. The method was immunoSEQ multiplex PCR; TCRdb's version includes in-frame clones alone and lacks a portion of them. This table holds under 200,000 clones, roughly 84% found once. Sequencing input: PBMCs or T cells enriched from blood (not recorded which). The receptors derive from a woman aged 50 to 60 who had recovered from COVID-19.

This chain connects TRBV9 to TRBJ2-1; 11 nucleotides align to TRBD2. The CDR3 loop spans 15 amino acids. Germline CDR1 reads SGDLS; CDR2 reads YYNGEE. V lost 3 bases, J lost 3 bases, and 2 bases stayed unmatched. CDR3 coding DNA: TGTGCCAGCAGCGGTGGACTAGCGGGCTACAATGAGCAGTTCTTC. Encoded protein: CASSGGLAGYNEQFF.

The chain has TRBV5-1 and TRBJ2-3; possibly TRBD2 for D (7 bases). The germline CDR1 and CDR2 sequences are SGHRS and YFSETQ. V shed 5 bases and J shed 4 bases, with 26 bases lying between them. There are 18 residues in the CDR3. For the CDR3, the DNA is TGCGCCAGCAGATGGCAGGGCAGGGGCGGGAGCGGCCCAGATACGCAGTATTTT. It is translated as CASRWQGRGGSGPDTQYF. Full variable domain (outside the CDR3, taken from reference TRBV5-1 and TRBJ2-3): KAGVTQTPRYLIKTRGQQVTLSCSPISGHRSVSWYQQTPGQGLQFLFEYFSETQRNKGNFPGRFSGRQFSNSRSEMNVSTLELGDSALYLCASRWQGRGGSGPDTQYFGPGTRLTVL.

This sequence joins TRBV7-2 and TRBJ1-1, with unresolved D. V was clipped by 3 bases and J by 4 bases, with 12 bases between them. Looked up from germline, CDR1 is SGHTA and CDR2 is FQGNSA. The CDR3 is 14 residues long. CDR3 amino acids: CASSFAHGGTEAFF. The CDR3 region has the DNA TGTGCCAGCAGCTTCGCTCACGGCGGCACTGAAGCTTTCTTT.

This chain joins TRBV19 and TRBJ1-2; D is perhaps TRBD1 (5 bases). The CDR3 has 14 residues. Trimming removed 9 bases from V and 5 bases from J, with 19 bases in between. Per germline, CDR1 LNHDA and CDR2 SQIVND (reference sequence). CDR3 nucleotides: TGTGCCAGGGCACTGGGGGAGGAAGGTTATGGCTACACCTTC. Encoded protein: CARALGEEGYGYTF.

The CDR3 loop reads CASSDGTSGIYNEQFF. CDR3 nucleotides: TGTGCCAGCAGTGATGGGACTAGCGGAATATACAATGAGCAGTTCTTC. The chain employs TRBV6-2 or TRBV6-3 and TRBJ2-1; TRBD2 agrees at 11 bases. The trim removed 5 bases at V and 4 bases at J, leaving 7 bases unmatched. Germline V gene lookup returns CDR1 MNHEY and CDR2 SVGEGT. The CDR3 totals 16 residues.

The V and J genes are TRBV11-2 and TRBJ1-5; D not resolved. This CDR3 is built from 15 residues. Germline CDR1 reads SGHAT; CDR2 reads FQNNGV. Trimming removed 0 bases at V and 7 bases at J, with 13 bases between. The CDR3 DNA reads as TGTGCCAGCAGCTTAGATGGTGTTCCGGGGCAGCCCCAGCATTTT. Encoded protein: CASSLDGVPGQPQHF.

The chain has TRBV18 and TRBJ2-7; TRBD1 aligns across 8 bases. The V segment lost 3 bases and the J segment 0 bases; nucleotides outside the gene matches: 4. Per germline, CDR1 KGHSH and CDR2 LQKENI. This CDR3 has 15 amino acids. The DNA for the CDR3 is TGTGCCAGCTCACCTCGGACAGGGTACTCCTACGAGCAGTACTTC. This sequence encodes CASSPRTGYSYEQYF.

The chain recombines TRBV7-8 with TRBJ2-6; the D gene is possibly TRBD2 (7 bases). Trimming pared 0 bases from V and 1 base from J, leaving 16 bases between. CDR3 length equals 19 residues. Per germline, CDR1 SGHVS and CDR2 FQNEAQ. The DNA of the CDR3 is TGTGCCAGCAGCTTAGCGAGGGGGGGGACGCCATCTGGGGCCAACGTCCTGACTTTC. Amino acid sequence: CASSLARGGTPSGANVLTF. Using reference TRBV7-8 and TRBJ2-6 for the parts outside the CDR3, the full variable domain is GAGVSQSPRYKVAKRGQDVALRCDPISGHVSLFWYQQALGQGPEFLTYFQNEAQLDKSGLPSDRFFAERPEGSVSTLKIQRTQQEDSAVYLCASSLARGGTPSGANVLTFGAGSRLTVL.

The table lists this clone with a count of one. The J gene is TRBJ1-6, the V gene TRBV27; TRBD1 aligns across 8 bases. CDR3 length: 16 residues. The V segment lost 1 base and the J segment 10 bases; nucleotides outside the gene matches: 9. In germline, CDR1 is MNHEY, CDR2 SMNVEV (reference sequence). This CDR3 is CASSLYGQGLWSPLHF. The CDR3 nucleotides read TGTGCCAGCAGTTTATACGGACAGGGCTTGTGGTCACCCCTCCACTTT.

The rearrangement joins TRBV27 to TRBJ2-1; 7 bases are shared with TRBD1. The CDR3 length is 15 residues. V dropped 5 bases and J dropped 7; count of bases not matched to a gene: 11. CDR1 MNHEY and CDR2 SMNVEV come from the germline V gene (reference sequence). The CDR3 loop is CASSPRQGAPNEQFF. For the CDR3, the DNA is TGTGCCAGCAGTCCACGACAGGGCGCCCCTAATGAGCAGTTCTTC.

The rearrangement joins TRBV19 to TRBJ2-2; possible D gene TRBD1, 6 bases. V was clipped by 2 bases and J by 1 base, with 11 bases between them. This CDR3 is built from 16 residues. Germline assignment: CDR1 LNHDA and CDR2 SQIVND (reference sequence). The CDR3 is CASSIMRQVNTGELFF. As DNA, the CDR3 is TGTGCCAGTAGTATAATGCGACAGGTGAACACCGGGGAGCTGTTTTTT.

The CDR3 coding sequence is TGTGCCAGCAGTTTGTGGGGGAGCGGGGATACGCAGTATTTT. Translating gives CASSLWGSGDTQYF. V usage is TRBV27 and J usage is TRBJ2-3; weak D call: TRBD2 (6 bases). The CDR3 runs 14 residues. V was shortened by 3 bases and J by 6 bases, with 13 bases between the two germline ends. Per the germline V gene, CDR1 is MNHEY and CDR2 is SMNVEV (reference sequence).

The gene calls are TRBV14 and TRBJ2-1; 11 bases are a match to TRBD2. CDR1 SGHDN and CDR2 FVKESK come from the germline V gene. With 1 base clipped from V and 1 base from J, the junction kept 12 bases outside the gene matches. This CDR3 spans 20 amino acids. As DNA, the CDR3 is TGTGCCAGCAGCCAAGGCTGGTGGGCACCTAGCGGGAGGTCCTACAATGAGCAGTTCTTC. Translation: CASSQGWWAPSGRSYNEQFF.

The J gene is TRBJ2-4, the V gene TRBV5-4, with unresolved D. Germline loops: CDR1 SGHNT, CDR2 YYREEE (reference sequence). CDR3 length: 14 residues. Trimming removed 0 bases from V and 2 bases from J, with 6 bases in between. For the CDR3, the DNA is TGTGCCAGCAGCTTGGGAGGAACCAAAAACATTCAGTACTTC. It encodes CASSLGGTKNIQYF.

This clone was recorded a few times. V and J are TRBV28 and TRBJ1-4, with 7 bases matching TRBD1. The CDR3 has 15 residues. Unmatched junction bases numbered 2, after V lost 1 base and J lost 3 bases. The V gene's germline CDR1 is MDHEN and CDR2 SYDVKM. Here the CDR3 DNA reads TGTGCCAGCAGTTTATCGGGGACAGCTAATGAAAAACTGTTTTTT. It yields the protein CASSLSGTANEKLFF.